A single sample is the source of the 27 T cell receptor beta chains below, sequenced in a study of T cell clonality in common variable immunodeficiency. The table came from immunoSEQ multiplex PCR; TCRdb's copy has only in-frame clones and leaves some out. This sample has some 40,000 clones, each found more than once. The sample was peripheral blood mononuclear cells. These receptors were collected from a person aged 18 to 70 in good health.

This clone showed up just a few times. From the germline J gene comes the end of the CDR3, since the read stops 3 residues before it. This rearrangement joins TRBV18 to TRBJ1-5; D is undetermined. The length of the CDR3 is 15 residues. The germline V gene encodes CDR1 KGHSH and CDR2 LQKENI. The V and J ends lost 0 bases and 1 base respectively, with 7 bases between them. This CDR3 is CASSPPSVSNQPQHF. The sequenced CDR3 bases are TGTGCCAGCTCACCACCATCTGTGAGCAATCAGCCC.

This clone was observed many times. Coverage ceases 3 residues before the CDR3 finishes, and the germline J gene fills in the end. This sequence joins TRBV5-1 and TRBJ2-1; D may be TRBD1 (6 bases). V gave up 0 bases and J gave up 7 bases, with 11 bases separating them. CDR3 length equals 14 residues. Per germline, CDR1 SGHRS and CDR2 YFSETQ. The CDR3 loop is CASSLGGLENEQFF. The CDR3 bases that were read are TGCGCCAGCAGCTTGGGGGGGCTAGAGAATGAG. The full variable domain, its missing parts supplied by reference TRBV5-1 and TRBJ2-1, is KAGVTQTPRYLIKTRGQQVTLSCSPISGHRSVSWYQQTPGQGLQFLFEYFSETQRNKGNFPGRFSGRQFSNSRSEMNVSTLELGDSALYLCASSLGGLENEQFFGPGTRLTVL.

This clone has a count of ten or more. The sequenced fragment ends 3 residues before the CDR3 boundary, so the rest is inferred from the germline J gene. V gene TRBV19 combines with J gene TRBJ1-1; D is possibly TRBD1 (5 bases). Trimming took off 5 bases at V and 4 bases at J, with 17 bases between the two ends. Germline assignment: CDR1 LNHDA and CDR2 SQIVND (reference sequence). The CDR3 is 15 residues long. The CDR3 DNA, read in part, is TGTGCCAGTAGTGATCCGGACGGGGGATCCACTGAA. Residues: CASSDPDGGSTE. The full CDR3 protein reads CASSDPDGGSTEAFF. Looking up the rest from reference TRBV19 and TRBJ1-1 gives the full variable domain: DGGITQSPKYLFRKEGQNVTLSCEQNLNHDAMYWYRQDPGQGLRLIYYSQIVNDFQKGDIAEGYSVSREKKESFPLTVTSAQKNPTAFYLCASSDPDGGSTEAFFGQGTRLTVV.

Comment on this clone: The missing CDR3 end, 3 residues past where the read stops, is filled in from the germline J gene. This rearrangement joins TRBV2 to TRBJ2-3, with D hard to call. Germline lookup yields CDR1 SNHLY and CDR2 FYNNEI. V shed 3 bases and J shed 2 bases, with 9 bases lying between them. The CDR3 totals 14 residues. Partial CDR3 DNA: TGTGCCAGCAGTGAGGGCAGAACCACAGATACG. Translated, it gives CASSEGRTTDT. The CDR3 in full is CASSEGRTTDTQYF.

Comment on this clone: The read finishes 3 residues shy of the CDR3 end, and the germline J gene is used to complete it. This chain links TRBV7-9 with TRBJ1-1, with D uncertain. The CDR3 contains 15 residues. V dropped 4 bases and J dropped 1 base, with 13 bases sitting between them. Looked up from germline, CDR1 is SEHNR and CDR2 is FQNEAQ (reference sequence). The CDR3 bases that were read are TGTGCCAGCAGCTGGTCCCCTACAGCGAACACTGAA. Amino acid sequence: CASSWSPTANTE. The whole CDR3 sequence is CASSWSPTANTEAFF.

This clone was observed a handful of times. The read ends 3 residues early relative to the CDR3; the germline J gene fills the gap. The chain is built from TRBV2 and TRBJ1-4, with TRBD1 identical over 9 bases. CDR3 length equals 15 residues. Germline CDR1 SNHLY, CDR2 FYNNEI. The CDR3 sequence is CASSGRDRDNSPLFF. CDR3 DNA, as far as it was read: TGTGCCAGCAGTGGCCGGGACAGGGATAATTCACCA.

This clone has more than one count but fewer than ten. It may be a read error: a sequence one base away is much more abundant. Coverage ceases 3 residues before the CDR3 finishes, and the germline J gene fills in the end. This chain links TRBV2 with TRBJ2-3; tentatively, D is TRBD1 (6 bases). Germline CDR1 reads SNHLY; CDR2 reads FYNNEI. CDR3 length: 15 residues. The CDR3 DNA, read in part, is TGTGCCAGCAGCGCGAGGGAAATCAGGGGCCAGCCG. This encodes CASSAREIRGQP. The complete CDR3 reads CASSAREIRGQPQYF.

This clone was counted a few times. The chain's CDR3 is CAWGPGGYEQYF. The DNA read from the CDR3 is TGTGCCTGGGGGCCAGGGGGATACGAG. The gene calls are TRBV30 and TRBJ2-7; TRBD1 matches 7 bases. Sequencing ends 3 residues short of the CDR3 end; the germline J gene provides the rest. There are 12 residues in the CDR3. From germline, CDR1 is GTSNPN and CDR2 SVGIG (reference sequence). The J segment lost 4 bases and the V segment lost 5 bases, leaving 5 bases of the junction unmatched.

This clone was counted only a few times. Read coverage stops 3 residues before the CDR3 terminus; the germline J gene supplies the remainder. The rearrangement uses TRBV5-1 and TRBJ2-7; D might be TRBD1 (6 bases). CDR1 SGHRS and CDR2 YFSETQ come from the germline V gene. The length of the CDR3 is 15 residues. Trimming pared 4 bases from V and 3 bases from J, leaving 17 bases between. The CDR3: CASSLGGTRVYEQYF. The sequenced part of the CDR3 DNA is TGCGCCAGCAGCCTGGGTGGGACACGGGTCTACGAG.

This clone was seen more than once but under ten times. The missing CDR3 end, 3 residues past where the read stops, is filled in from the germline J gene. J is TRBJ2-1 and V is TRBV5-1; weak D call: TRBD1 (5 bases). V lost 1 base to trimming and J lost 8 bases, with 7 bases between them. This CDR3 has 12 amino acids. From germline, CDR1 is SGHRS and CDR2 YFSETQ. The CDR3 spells CASSLQGDEQFF. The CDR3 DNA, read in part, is TGCGCCAGCAGCTTGCAGGGTGATGAG.

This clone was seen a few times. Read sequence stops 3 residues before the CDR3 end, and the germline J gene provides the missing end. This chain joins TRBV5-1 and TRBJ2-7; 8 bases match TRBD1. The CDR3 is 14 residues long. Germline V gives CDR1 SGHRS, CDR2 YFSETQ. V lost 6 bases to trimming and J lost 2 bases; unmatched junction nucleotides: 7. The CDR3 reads CASTGDRRTYEQYF. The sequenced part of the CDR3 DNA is TGCGCCAGCACTGGGGACAGGCGTACCTACGAG.

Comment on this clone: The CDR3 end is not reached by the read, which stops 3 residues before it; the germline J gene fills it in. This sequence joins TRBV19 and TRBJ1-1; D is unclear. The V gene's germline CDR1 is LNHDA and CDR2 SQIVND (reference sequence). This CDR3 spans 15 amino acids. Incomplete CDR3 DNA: TGTGCCAGTAGTATAGACTTCCCCCCCAACTACGAG. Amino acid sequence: CASSIDFPPNYE. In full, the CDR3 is CASSIDFPPNYEAFF.

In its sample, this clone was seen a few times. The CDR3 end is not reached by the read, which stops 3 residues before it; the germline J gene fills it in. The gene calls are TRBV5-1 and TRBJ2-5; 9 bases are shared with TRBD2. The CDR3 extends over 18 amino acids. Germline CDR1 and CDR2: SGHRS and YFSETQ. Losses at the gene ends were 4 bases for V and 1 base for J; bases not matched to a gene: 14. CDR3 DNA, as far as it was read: TGCGCCAGCAGCCACCAAACCGCCGGGACTAGCCTCCAAGAGACC. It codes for CASSHQTAGTSLQET. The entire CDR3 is CASSHQTAGTSLQETQYF.

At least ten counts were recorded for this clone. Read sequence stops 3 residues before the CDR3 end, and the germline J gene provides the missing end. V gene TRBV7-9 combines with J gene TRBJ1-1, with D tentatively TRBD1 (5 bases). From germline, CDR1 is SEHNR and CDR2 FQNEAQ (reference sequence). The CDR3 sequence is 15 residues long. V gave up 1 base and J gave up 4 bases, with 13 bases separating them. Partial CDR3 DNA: TGTGCCAGCAGCTTAGGGTATCAGGGTGGCACTGAA. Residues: CASSLGYQGGTE. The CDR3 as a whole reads CASSLGYQGGTEAFF.

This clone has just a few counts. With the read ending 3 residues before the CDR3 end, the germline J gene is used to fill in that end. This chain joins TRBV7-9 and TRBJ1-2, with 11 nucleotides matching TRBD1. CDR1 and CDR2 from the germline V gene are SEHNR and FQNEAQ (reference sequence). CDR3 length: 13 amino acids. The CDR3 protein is CASSSDRGQDYTF. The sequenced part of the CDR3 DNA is TGTGCCAGCAGCTCGGACAGGGGGCAAGAC. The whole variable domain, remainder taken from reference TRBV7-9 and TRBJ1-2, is DTGVSQNPRHKITKRGQNVTFRCDPISEHNRLYWYRQTLGQGPEFLTYFQNEAQLEKSRLLSDRFSAERPKGSFSTLEIQRTEQGDSAMYLCASSSDRGQDYTFGSGTRLTVV.

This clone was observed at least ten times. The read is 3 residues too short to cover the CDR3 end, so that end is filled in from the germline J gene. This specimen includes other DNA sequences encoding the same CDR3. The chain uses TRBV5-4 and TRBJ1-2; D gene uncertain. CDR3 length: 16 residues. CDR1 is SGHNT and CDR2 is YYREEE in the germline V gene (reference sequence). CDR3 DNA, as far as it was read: TGTGCCAGCAGCTACAATAATGGGCCCCAGGTAGGGGGC. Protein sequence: CASSYNNGPQVGG. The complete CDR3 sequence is CASSYNNGPQVGGYTF.

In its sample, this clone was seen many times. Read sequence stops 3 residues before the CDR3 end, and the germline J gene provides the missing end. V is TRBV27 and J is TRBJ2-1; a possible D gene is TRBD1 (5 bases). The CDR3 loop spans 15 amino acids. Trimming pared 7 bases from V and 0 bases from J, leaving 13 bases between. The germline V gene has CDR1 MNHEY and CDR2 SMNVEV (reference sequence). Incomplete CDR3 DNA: TGTGCCAGCACCAGGGCCGGTCCCTCCTACAATGAG. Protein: CASTRAGPSYNE. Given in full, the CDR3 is CASTRAGPSYNEQFF.

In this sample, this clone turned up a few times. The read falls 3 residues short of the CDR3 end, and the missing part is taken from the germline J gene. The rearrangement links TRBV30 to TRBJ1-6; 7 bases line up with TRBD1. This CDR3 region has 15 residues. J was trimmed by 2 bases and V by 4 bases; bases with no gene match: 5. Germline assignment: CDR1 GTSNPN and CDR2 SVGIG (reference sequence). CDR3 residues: CAWIKGAAYNSPLHF. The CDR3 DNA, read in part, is TGTGCCTGGATCAAGGGGGCAGCCTATAATTCACCC.

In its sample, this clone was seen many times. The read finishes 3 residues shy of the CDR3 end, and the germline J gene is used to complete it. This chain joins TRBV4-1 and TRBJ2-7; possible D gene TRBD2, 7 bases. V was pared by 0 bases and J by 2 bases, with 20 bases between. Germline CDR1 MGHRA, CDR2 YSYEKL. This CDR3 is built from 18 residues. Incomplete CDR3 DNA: TGCGCCAGCAGCCAAGACGGTAGGGGGGGATCCGTCCCCTACGAG. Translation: CASSQDGRGGSVPYE. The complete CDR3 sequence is CASSQDGRGGSVPYEQYF.

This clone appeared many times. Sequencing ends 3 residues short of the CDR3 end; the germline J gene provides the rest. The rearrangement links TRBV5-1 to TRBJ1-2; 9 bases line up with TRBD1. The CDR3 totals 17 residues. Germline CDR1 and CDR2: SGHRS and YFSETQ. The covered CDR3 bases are TGCGCCAGCAGCTTGGTGGGACAGGGAGTGGTGGTGATCGGC. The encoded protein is CASSLVGQGVVVIG. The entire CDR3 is CASSLVGQGVVVIGYTF.

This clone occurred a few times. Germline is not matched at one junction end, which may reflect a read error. The CDR3 loop reads CASSVEMYYGQYF. CDR3 DNA (partial): TGTGCCAGTAGTGTAGAGATGTACTATGGT. The rearrangement joins TRBV19 to TRBJ2-4; D is ambiguous. The CDR3 end falls 3 residues outside the read, so it is completed with the germline J gene. Germline-derived CDR1 and CDR2 are LNHDA and SQIVND (reference sequence). The CDR3 is 13 residues long.

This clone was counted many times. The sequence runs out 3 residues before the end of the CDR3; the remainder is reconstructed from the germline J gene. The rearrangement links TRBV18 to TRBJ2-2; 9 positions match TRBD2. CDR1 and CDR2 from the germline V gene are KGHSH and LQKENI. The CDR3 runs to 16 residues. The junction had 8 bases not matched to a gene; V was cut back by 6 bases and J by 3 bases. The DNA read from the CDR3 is TGTGCCAGCTCCCCCGCAGCGGGGGGCTACACCGGGGAG. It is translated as CASSPAAGGYTGE. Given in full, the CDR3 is CASSPAAGGYTGELFF.

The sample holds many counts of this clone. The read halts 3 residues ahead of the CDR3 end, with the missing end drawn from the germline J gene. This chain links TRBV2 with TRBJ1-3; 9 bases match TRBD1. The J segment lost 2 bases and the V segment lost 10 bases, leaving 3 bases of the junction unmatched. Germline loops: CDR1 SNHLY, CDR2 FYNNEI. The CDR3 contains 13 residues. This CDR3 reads CANRQGAGNTIYF. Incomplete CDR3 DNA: TGTGCCAACAGACAGGGGGCTGGAAACACC.

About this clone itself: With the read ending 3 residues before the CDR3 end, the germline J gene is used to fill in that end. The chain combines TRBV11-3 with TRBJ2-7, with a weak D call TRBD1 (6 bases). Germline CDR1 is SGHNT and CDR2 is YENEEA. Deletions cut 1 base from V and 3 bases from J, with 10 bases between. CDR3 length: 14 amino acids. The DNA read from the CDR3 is TGTGCCAGCAGCTTAGGCACAGGGTACTACGAG. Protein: CASSLGTGYYE. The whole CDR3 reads CASSLGTGYYEQYF.

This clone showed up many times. The CDR3 bases that were read are TGTGCCAGCAGCCAAGGGAGGAGTAGCGGGCGGCAAGAGACC. Translating gives CASSQGRSSGRQET. The whole CDR3 protein is CASSQGRSSGRQETQYF. This chain links TRBV3-1 (or the pseudogene TRBV3-2) with TRBJ2-5; 7 positions agree with TRBD2. The CDR3 extends 3 residues past the end of the read, so its final part is completed from the germline J gene. Looked up from germline, CDR1 is LGHDT and CDR2 is YNNKEL (reference sequence). The CDR3 has 17 amino acids. V was pared by 1 base and J by 2 bases, with 10 bases of the junction left unmatched.

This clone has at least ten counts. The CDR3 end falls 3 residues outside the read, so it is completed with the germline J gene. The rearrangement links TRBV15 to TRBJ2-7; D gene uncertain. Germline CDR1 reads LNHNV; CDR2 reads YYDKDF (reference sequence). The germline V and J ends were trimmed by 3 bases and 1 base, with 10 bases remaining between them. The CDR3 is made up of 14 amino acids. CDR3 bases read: TGTGCCACCAGCAGGTCTAGGTTTTCCTACGAG. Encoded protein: CATSRSRFSYE. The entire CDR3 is CATSRSRFSYEQYF.

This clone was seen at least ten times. CDR3 DNA (partial): TGTGCCAGCAGCTCTTCACAGGGGTTAAGGGAAAAA. Encoded protein: CASSSSQGLREK. The entire CDR3 protein reads CASSSSQGLREKLFF. This chain connects TRBV7-9 to TRBJ1-4, with TRBD1 matching 7 bases. Read data end 3 residues before the CDR3 end; the end is taken from the germline J gene. Germline V gene lookup returns CDR1 SEHNR and CDR2 FQNEAQ (reference sequence). The CDR3 sequence is 15 residues long. Trimming cost V 4 bases and J 8 bases; bases outside gene matches: 10.